The 13 T cell receptor beta chains below come from one sample, sequenced in a study of shared clonotypes between healthy human individuals. The table came from immunoSEQ multiplex PCR; TCRdb's copy has only in-frame clones and leaves some out. The data contain hundreds of thousands of clones, less than 75% of them seen just once; the ten biggest clones take up under 11%. Sequenced sample: memory CD4+ T cells sorted from blood. Subset in this sample: CD45RA-negative fraction. These receptors were obtained from a young man in good health.

This clone came up a few times. This sequence joins TRBV7-9 and TRBJ2-1; D may be TRBD2 (5 bases). Germline CDR1 and CDR2: SEHNR and FQNEAQ (reference sequence). The CDR3 consists of 11 residues. V lost 4 bases, J lost 12 bases, and 10 bases lay in between. This chain's CDR3 is CASSSGEVQFF. In nucleotides, the CDR3 is TGTGCCAGCAGCTCCGGGGAAGTGCAGTTCTTC.

The V gene is TRBV28, the J gene TRBJ1-2; tentatively, D is TRBD1 (6 bases). The germline V gene encodes CDR1 MDHEN and CDR2 SYDVKM. The V and J ends lost 5 bases and 4 bases respectively, with 17 bases between them. The CDR3 is 15 residues long. The CDR3 DNA follows: TGTGCCAGCAGTACTGGGGGCGGACGGATCTATGGCTACACCTTC. Its protein product is CASSTGGGRIYGYTF.

The genes are TRBV10-2 and TRBJ2-5; 8 bases fit TRBD2. V was clipped by 2 bases and J by 2 bases; unmatched bases: 10. Germline V CDR1 and CDR2: WSHSY, SAAADI. The CDR3 length is 17 residues. CDR3 nucleotides: TGCGCCAGCAGTGAGAAGCGGGGGACCAGGGTTCAAGAGACCCAGTACTTC. Residues: CASSEKRGTRVQETQYF.

The genes are TRBV10-3 and TRBJ2-1; TRBD2 aligns across 9 bases. Germline lookup yields CDR1 ENHRY and CDR2 SYGVKD. The CDR3 is made up of 14 amino acids. V was pared by 6 bases and J by 7 bases, with 7 bases of the junction left unmatched. DNA for the CDR3: TGTGCCATCAGCTGGCGGGAGGGGGTTAATGAGCAGTTCTTC. Protein sequence: CAISWREGVNEQFF.

The rearrangement uses TRBV6-4 and TRBJ2-7, with 11 bases aligning to TRBD1. J gave up 2 bases and V 2 bases, and 26 bases lay outside the gene matches. The CDR3 spans 23 residues. The V gene's germline CDR1 is MRHNA and CDR2 SNTAGT. CDR3 in amino acids: CASSDVLQSLGQGELSTAYEQYF. The DNA of the CDR3 is TGTGCCAGCAGTGACGTTTTACAAAGTTTGGGACAGGGGGAACTATCGACTGCCTACGAGCAGTACTTC.

This clone has at least ten counts. One junction end does not reproduce the germline sequence, and a read error may be involved. DNA of the CDR3: TGTGCTAGCAGCCATGGCACCGGGGAGCTGTTTTTT. Translating gives CASSHGTGELFF. The V call is TRBV7-7, the J call TRBJ2-2; D call uncertain. The CDR3 runs 12 residues. The germline CDR1 and CDR2 sequences are SSHAT and FNYEAQ (reference sequence).

In this sample, this clone turned up a few times. The chain recombines TRBV7-3 with TRBJ2-1, with D unclear. Trimming stripped 5 bases from V and 8 bases from J, with 16 bases between. The CDR3 totals 14 residues. Germline assignment: CDR1 SGHTA and CDR2 FQGTGA. DNA for the CDR3: TGTGCCAGCAGCCCGCGGCCAAGCTGGGATGAGCAGTTCTTC. Translating it yields CASSPRPSWDEQFF.

The chain links TRBV5-1 to TRBJ1-3; D perhaps matches TRBD1 (6 bases). Trimming shortened V by 3 bases and J by 4 bases, and 11 bases separated the two germline ends. The CDR3 sequence is 14 residues long. Germline V gene data show CDR1 as SGHRS and CDR2 as YFSETQ. This CDR3 is CASSSTGYGNTIYF. Written as DNA, the CDR3 is TGCGCCAGCAGCTCAACAGGGTACGGAAACACCATATATTTT.

This clone was observed many times. V and J are TRBV15 and TRBJ2-3; TRBD2 matches 13 bases. From germline, CDR1 is LNHNV and CDR2 YYDKDF (reference sequence). V shed 3 bases and J 3 bases; nucleotides not matched to a gene: 3. The CDR3 totals 16 residues. This CDR3 reads CATSSRLAGGTDTQYF. CDR3 sequence (DNA): TGTGCCACCAGCAGTAGACTAGCGGGAGGAACAGATACGCAGTATTTT. Together with reference TRBV15 and TRBJ2-3, the CDR3 gives the full variable domain: DAMVIQNPRYQVTQFGKPVTLSCSQTLNHNVMYWYQQKSSQAPKLLFHYYDKDFNNEADTPDNFQSRRPNTSFCFLDIRSPGLGDTAMYLCATSSRLAGGTDTQYFGPGTRLTVL.

J is TRBJ2-7 and V is TRBV20-1; D ambiguous. Between the trimmed V and J ends, which lost 5 bases and 2 bases, there was a span of 7 bases. The V gene's germline CDR1 is DFQATT and CDR2 SNEGSKA (reference sequence). The CDR3 totals 11 residues. CDR3 loop: CSAAPAYEQYF. In DNA form, the CDR3 reads TGCAGTGCTGCCCCAGCCTACGAGCAGTACTTC.

The rearrangement links TRBV4-1 to TRBJ1-3; no reliable D call. The CDR3 is made up of 13 amino acids. The V gene lost 0 bases and the J gene lost 8 bases, with 8 bases spanning the gap. The germline V gene has CDR1 MGHRA and CDR2 YSYEKL. CDR3 protein: CASSQEAVYTIYF. The CDR3 DNA sequence: TGCGCCAGCAGCCAAGAGGCGGTTTACACCATATATTTT.

By frequency in the sample, this clone is medium-sized. This chain connects TRBV5-6 to TRBJ2-5; D ambiguous. From germline, CDR1 is SGHDT and CDR2 YYEEEE. With 0 bases removed from V and 3 bases from J, the gap between germline ends came to 9 bases. The CDR3 runs 14 residues. CDR3 sequence reads: CASSLDGREETQYF. For the CDR3, the DNA is TGTGCCAGCAGCTTGGATGGACGGGAAGAGACCCAGTACTTC. The whole variable domain, filled in from reference TRBV5-6 and TRBJ2-5, reads DAGVTQSPTHLIKTRGQQVTLRCSPKSGHDTVSWYQQALGQGPQFIFQYYEEEERQRGNFPDRFSGHQFPNYSSELNVNALLLGDSALYLCASSLDGREETQYFGPGTRLLVL.

The chain links TRBV29-1 to TRBJ1-1; a weak D match, TRBD1 (5 bases). Germline lookup yields CDR1 SQVTM and CDR2 ANQGSEA. V was cut by 7 bases and J by 6 bases, with 21 bases left in between. The CDR3 covers 14 residues. CDR3 amino acids: CSATDTLGGAEAFF. The CDR3 DNA sequence: TGCAGCGCCACCGATACCCTGGGAGGGGCTGAAGCTTTCTTT.